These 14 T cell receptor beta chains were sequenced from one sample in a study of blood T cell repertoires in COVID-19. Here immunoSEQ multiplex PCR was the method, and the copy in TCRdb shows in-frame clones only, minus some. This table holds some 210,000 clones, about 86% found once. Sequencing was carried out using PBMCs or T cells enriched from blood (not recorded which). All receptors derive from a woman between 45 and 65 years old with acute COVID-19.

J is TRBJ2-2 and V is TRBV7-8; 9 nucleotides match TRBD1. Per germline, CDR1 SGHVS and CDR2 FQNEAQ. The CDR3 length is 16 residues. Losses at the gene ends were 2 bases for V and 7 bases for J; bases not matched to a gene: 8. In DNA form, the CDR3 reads TGTGCCAGCAGCTTAAATTCGGGACAGGGTCACGGGGAGCTGTTTTTT. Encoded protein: CASSLNSGQGHGELFF.

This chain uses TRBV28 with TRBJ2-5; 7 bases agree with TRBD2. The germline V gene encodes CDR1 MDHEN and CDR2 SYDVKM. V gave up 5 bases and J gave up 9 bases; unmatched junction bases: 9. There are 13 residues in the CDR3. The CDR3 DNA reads TGTGCCAGCAGTAGGGGTCAGGGAGGGGCCCAGTACTTC. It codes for CASSRGQGGAQYF.

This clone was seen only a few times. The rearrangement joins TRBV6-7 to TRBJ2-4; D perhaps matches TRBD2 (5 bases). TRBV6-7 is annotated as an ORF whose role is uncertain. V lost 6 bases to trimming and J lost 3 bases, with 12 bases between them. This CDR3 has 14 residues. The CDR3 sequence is CASRTNRDKNIQYF. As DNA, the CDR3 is TGTGCCAGCAGAACAAACCGGGACAAAAACATTCAGTACTTC.

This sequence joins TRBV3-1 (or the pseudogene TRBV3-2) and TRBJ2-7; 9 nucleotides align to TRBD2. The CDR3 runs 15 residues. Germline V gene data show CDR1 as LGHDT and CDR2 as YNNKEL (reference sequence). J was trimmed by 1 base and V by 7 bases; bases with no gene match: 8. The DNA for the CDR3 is TGTGCCAGCACCCTTAATAGCGGGAGATCCTACGAGCAGTACTTC. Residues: CASTLNSGRSYEQYF.

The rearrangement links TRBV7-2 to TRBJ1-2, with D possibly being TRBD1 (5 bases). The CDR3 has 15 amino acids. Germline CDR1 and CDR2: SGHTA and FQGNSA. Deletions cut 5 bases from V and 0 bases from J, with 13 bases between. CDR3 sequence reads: CASSPGTGANYGYTF. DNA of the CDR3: TGTGCCAGCAGCCCGGGGACGGGAGCTAACTATGGCTACACCTTC.

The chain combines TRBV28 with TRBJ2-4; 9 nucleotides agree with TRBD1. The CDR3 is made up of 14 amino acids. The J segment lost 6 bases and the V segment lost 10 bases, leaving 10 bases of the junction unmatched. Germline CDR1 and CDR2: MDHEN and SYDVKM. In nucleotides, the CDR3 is TGTGCCACGGGGCCACCGGGACAGGGAAACATTCAGTACTTC. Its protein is CATGPPGQGNIQYF.

The CDR3 protein is CASRIRGLPQPQHF. The CDR3 bases are TGTGCCAGCAGGATTAGGGGGTTACCTCAGCCCCAGCATTTT. The V gene is TRBV28, the J gene TRBJ1-5; weak D call: TRBD1 (6 bases). CDR1 MDHEN and CDR2 SYDVKM come from the germline V gene. The length of the CDR3 is 14 residues. V shed 6 bases and J shed 6 bases, with 15 bases lying between them. Looking up the rest from reference TRBV28 and TRBJ1-5 gives the full variable domain: DVKVTQSSRYLVKRTGEKVFLECVQDMDHENMFWYRQDPGLGLRLIYFSYDVKMKEKGDIPEGYSVSREKKERFSLILESASTNQTSMYLCASRIRGLPQPQHFGDGTRLSIL.

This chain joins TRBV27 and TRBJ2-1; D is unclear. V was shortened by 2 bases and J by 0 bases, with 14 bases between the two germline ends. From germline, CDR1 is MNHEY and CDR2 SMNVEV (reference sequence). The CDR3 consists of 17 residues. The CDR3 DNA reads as TGTGCCAGCAGTTTACCGCCCCTTGTTAGCTCCTACAATGAGCAGTTCTTC. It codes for CASSLPPLVSSYNEQFF.

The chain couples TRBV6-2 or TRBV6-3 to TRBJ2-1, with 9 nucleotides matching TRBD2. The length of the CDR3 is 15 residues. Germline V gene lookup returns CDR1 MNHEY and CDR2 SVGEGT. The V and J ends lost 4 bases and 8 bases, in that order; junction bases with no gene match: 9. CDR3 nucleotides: TGTGCCAGCAGTTGGGGCGGGAGGGCCTTAGATGAGCAGTTCTTC. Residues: CASSWGGRALDEQFF.

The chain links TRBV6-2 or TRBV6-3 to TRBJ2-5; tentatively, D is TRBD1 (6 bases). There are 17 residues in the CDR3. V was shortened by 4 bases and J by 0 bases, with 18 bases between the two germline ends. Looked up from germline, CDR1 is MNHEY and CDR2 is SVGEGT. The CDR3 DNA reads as TGTGCCAGCAGTTTCCAAGCCGGACAGACGTACCAAGAGACCCAGTACTTC. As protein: CASSFQAGQTYQETQYF.

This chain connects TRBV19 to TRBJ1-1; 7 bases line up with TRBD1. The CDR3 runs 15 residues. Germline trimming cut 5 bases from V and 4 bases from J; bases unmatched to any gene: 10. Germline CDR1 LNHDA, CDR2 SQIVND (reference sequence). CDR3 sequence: CASSQGVSRTTEAFF. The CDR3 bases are TGTGCCAGTAGTCAGGGGGTCTCCAGGACCACTGAAGCTTTCTTT.

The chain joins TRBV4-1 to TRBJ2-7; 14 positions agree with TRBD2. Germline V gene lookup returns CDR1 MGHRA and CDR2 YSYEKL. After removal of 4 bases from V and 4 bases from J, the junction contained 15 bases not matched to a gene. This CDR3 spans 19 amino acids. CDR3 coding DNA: TGCGCCAGCAGCCGATCGGCCGGGACTAGCGGGAGTCGGTTGTACGAGCAGTACTTC. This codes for CASSRSAGTSGSRLYEQYF.

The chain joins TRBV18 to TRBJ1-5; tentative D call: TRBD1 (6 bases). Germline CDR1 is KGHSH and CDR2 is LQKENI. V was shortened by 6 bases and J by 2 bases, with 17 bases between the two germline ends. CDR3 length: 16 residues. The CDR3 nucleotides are TGTGCCAGCTCCCGAAGCCAGGGGCGAGGCAATCAGCCCCAGCATTTT. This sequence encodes CASSRSQGRGNQPQHF.

The DNA of the CDR3 is TGTGCCAGCAGCTCTCTATCTCGGGACAGGGGACGAGATACGCAGTATTTT. Amino acid sequence: CASSSLSRDRGRDTQYF. This rearrangement joins TRBV11-2 to TRBJ2-3; TRBD1 aligns across 10 bases. With 4 bases clipped from V and 5 bases from J, the junction kept 12 bases outside the gene matches. Germline CDR1 and CDR2: SGHAT and FQNNGV. The CDR3 is 17 residues long. The whole variable domain, filled in from reference TRBV11-2 and TRBJ2-3, reads EAGVAQSPRYKIIEKRQSVAFWCNPISGHATLYWYQQILGQGPKLLIQFQNNGVVDDSQLPKDRFSAERLKGVDSTLKIQPAKLEDSAVYLCASSSLSRDRGRDTQYFGPGTRLTVL.